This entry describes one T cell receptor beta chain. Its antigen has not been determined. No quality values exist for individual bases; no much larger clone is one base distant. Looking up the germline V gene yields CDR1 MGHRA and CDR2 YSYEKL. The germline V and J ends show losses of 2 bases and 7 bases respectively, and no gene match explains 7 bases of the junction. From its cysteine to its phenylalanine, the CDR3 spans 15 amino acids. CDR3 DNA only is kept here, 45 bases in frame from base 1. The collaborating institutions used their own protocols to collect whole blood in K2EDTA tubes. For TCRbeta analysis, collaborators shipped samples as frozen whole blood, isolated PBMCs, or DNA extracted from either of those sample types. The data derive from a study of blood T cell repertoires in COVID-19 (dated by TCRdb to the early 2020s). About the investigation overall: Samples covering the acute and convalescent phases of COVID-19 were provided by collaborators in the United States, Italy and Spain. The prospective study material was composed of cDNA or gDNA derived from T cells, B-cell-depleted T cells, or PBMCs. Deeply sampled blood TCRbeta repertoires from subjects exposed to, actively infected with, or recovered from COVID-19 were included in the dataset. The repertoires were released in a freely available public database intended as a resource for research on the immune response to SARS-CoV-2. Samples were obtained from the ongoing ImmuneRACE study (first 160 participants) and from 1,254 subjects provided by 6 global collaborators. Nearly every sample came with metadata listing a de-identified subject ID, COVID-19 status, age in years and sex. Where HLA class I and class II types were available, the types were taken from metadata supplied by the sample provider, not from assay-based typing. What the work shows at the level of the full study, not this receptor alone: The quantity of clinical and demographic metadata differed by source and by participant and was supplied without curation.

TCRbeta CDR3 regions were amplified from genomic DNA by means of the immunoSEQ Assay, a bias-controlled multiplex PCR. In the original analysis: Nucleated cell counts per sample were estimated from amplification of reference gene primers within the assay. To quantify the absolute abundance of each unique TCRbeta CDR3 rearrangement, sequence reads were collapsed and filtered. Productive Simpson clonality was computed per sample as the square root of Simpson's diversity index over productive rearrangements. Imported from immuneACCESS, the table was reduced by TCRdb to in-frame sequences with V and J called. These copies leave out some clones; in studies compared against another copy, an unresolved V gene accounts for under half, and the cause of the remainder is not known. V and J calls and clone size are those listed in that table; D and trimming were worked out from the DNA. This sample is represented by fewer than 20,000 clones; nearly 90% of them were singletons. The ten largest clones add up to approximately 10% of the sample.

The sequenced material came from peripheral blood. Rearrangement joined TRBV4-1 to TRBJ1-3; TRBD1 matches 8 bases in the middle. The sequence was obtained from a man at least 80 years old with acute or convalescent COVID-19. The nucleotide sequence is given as TGCGCCAGCAGCCAATACTGGACAGGGACGAACACCATATATTTT. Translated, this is CASSQYWTGTNTIYF.